This TCR beta chain originates from a study of blood T cells in healthy people across ages. Combining a sample-barcoded 5' primer with a J-beta primer mix, a second PCR ran for 7 to 11 cycles. Through a template-switch adaptor with 12 random nucleotides, each cDNA molecule received a tag. Every sample returned 2.5 million or more CDR3-containing paired-end reads. Using its own MiXCR run on the 5' RACE reads, TCRdb lists one record per CDR3 protein. The table shows about 1.4 million distinct CDR3 sequences, with roughly 64% occurring only once. This clonotype has just a few counts. J was trimmed by 5 bases and V by 4 bases; bases with no gene match: 11. Germline V gene sequence: CDR1 SGHRS, CDR2 YFSETQ. The CDR3 contains 16 residues. Aged roughly 6 to 90, donors were systemically healthy Caucasians from Russia. There were at least 6 micrograms of total RNA extracted from every sample.

This TCR derives from a man between 18 and 29 years old in good health. Source material: blood. The chain has TRBV5-1 and TRBJ2-1; 8 bases are a match to TRBD1. The CDR3 DNA follows: TGCGCCAGCAGCCCGCGGACAGGGCTAGCCAACAATGAGCAGTTCTTC. It yields the protein CASSPRTGLANNEQFF.